This T cell receptor beta chain was observed in a study of shared clonotypes between healthy human individuals. CDR1 MNHNS and CDR2 SASEGT come from the germline V gene. The CDR3 runs 14 residues. V trimming: 4 bases; J trimming: 5 bases; junction bases outside the gene matches: 5. Generated by immunoSEQ multiplex PCR, the TCRdb table keeps only in-frame clones and is missing some. The sample consists of over a million clones, approximately 68% of them appearing once. This TCR derives from a young man in good health. Specimen: memory CD4+ T cells sorted from blood. Subset given: CD45RA-negative fraction. This chain joins TRBV6-1 and TRBJ1-5, with TRBD1 matching 7 bases. CDR3 in amino acids: CASSASGGYQPQHF. In nucleotides, the CDR3 is TGTGCCAGCAGTGCGTCAGGGGGATATCAGCCCCAGCATTTT.